The source of this TCR beta chain is a study of T cell responses to AZD1222 COVID-19 vaccine. Germline loops: CDR1 SGHVS, CDR2 FQNEAQ. This CDR3 is 13 amino acids long. V gave up 5 bases and J gave up 9 bases, with 14 bases separating them. Using immunoSEQ multiplex PCR, the repertoire was profiled, and TCRdb retains in-frame clones only, with some absent. The top ten hold 5% to 6.5% of the sample, which has 80,000 to 90,000 clones, about 90% seen once. This chain joins TRBV7-8 and TRBJ2-1, with D possibly called TRBD1 or TRBD2 (5 bases each). This specimen consisted of peripheral blood, obtained on day 0 of AZD1222 vaccination. The TCR was taken from an adult in good health. CDR3 amino acids: CASSTPRGGEQFF. The CDR3 DNA reads as TGTGCCAGCAGCACCCCGCGTGGGGGTGAGCAGTTCTTC.